This T cell receptor beta chain was recorded in a study of T cell responses to AZD1222 COVID-19 vaccine. This clone was seen more than once but under ten times. This table comes from immunoSEQ multiplex PCR, and its TCRdb copy is limited to in-frame clones, with some not included. The sample lists some 120,000 clones, 85% to 95% occurring once. Trimming cost V 2 bases and J 1 base, with 8 bases left between them. Germline-derived CDR1 and CDR2 are LGHNT and FRNRAP. The CDR3 sequence is 14 residues long. The chain links TRBV12-5 to TRBJ1-1; D is unresolved. The starting material was peripheral blood, obtained on day 0 of AZD1222 vaccination. This receptor was obtained from an adult in good health. CDR3 loop: CASGLSVGNTEAFF. The CDR3 nucleotides are TGTGCTAGTGGTTTGAGTGTCGGGAACACTGAAGCTTTCTTT.